The present T cell receptor beta chain was sequenced within a study of early T cells in non-severe SARS-CoV-2 infection (TCRdb year 2021). As for the study more broadly: TCR sequencing used bulk RNA from unsorted whole blood, so alpha and beta chains could not be paired. General findings and caveats noted by the study authors: VDJdb matching was skewed toward anti-spike CD8 responses and likely underestimated virus-specific expansions by missing private and CD4 specificities.

Set within a cohort of healthcare workers in London, UK, this nested case-control study involved weekly PCR testing of nasopharyngeal swabs along with blood sampling. Between 23 and 31 March 2020, the week of the UK lockdown, healthcare workers were enrolled and then followed up weekly for as long as 16 weeks. This clonotype appeared a single time. Its target antigen remains unknown. The input lacks base qualities; no much larger clone sits a single base away. One read alone provides weak support. The library was prepared using 5' RACE. Sequenced on a NextSeq 500. The TCR library protocol attached unique molecular identifiers to individual cDNA molecules to correct for sequencing error and PCR bias. Sequencing covered both TCR alpha and beta chains, and within each sample the abundances of alpha and beta sequences were tightly co-correlated. As for the original processing: Decombinator V4 was used to annotate the V gene, J gene and CDR3 of the TCR sequences. Expanded TCRs were defined as changing significantly between any two time points under a Poisson model with p below 0.0001. TCR abundances were normalised to the total number of TCRs sequenced per sample and were expressed as counts per million. VDJdb, accessed 1 November 2021, was searched for CMV, EBV and SARS-CoV-2 annotated TCRs, excluding TCRs annotated for multiple antigens. The public reads were reanalyzed by TCRdb: fastp trimming at Q25, MiXCR alignment, in-frame beta chains only. Every distinct CDR3 protein forms one entry, paired with its most common genes and DNA. None of the V and J calls come from the authors' own analysis; TCRdb made them. Recorded for this sample are roughly 50,000 distinct CDR3 sequences; 8% to 9% of them occurred a single time. The ten largest clones take up about 4% of the sample.

This TCR came from an adult who was a healthcare worker with PCR-confirmed SARS-CoV-2 infection or an uninfected control (not recorded which). The sample taken for sequencing was whole blood.

The CDR3 region has the sequence CSVEEAPGELFF. The DNA sequence is TGCAGCGTTGAAGAGGCACCCGGGGAGCTGTTTTTT. The rearrangement combines TRBV29-1 with TRBJ2-2; no D segment can be confidently identified. The germline V gene specifies SQVTM as CDR1 and ANQGSEA as CDR2. V is cut by 0 bases and J by 6 bases, and the space between the germline ends is 5 bases. Including cysteine and phenylalanine, the CDR3 has 12 amino acids. Only the CDR3 DNA is retained, 36 bases long and in frame from the first base.